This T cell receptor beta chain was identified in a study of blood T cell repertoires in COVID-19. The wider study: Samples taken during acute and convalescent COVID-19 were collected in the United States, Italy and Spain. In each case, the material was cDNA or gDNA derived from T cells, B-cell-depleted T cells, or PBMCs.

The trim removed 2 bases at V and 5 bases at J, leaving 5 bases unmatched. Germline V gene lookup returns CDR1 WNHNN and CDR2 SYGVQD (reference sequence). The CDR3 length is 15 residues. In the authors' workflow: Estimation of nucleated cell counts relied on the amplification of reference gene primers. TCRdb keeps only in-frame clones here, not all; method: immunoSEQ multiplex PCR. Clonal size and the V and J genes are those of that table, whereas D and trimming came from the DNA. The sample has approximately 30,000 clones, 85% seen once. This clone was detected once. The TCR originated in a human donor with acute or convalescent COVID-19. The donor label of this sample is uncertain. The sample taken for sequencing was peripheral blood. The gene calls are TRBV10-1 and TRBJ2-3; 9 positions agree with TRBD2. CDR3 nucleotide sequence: TGCGCCAGCAGTGAGGGGCTAGCGGGGAAAGATACGCAGTATTTT. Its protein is CASSEGLAGKDTQYF.